These 15 T cell receptor beta chains were sequenced from one sample in a study of blood T cell repertoires in COVID-19. TCRdb keeps only in-frame clones here, not all; method: immunoSEQ multiplex PCR. Here the sample spans around 400,000 clones, around 87% being singletons. The sequencing sample was made of peripheral blood. The origin of the receptors is a woman between 55 and 75 years old with COVID-19, enrolled during active disease.

CDR3 bases: TGTGCCAGCAGCCAAGATGGGCCCAGCCTGTTTTTT. Protein sequence: CASSQDGPSLFF. The chain links TRBV3-1 (or the pseudogene TRBV3-2) to TRBJ1-4; no definite D call. Trimming shortened V by 0 bases and J by 14 bases, and 10 bases separated the two germline ends. The CDR3 runs to 12 residues. The germline gives CDR1 LGHDT, CDR2 YNNKEL (reference sequence).

J is TRBJ1-4 and V is TRBV5-5, with 8 nucleotides matching TRBD1. This CDR3 spans 15 amino acids. The junction had 10 bases not matched to a gene; V was cut back by 4 bases and J by 8 bases. Germline V gene sequence: CDR1 SGHKS, CDR2 YYEKEE (reference sequence). CDR3 in DNA: TGTGCCAGCAGCCCAGGACAGGGAAGGGGGGAAAAACTGTTTTTT. As protein: CASSPGQGRGEKLFF. Full variable domain (rest looked up from reference TRBV5-5 and TRBJ1-4): DAGVTQSPTHLIKTRGQQVTLRCSPISGHKSVSWYQQVLGQGPQFIFQYYEKEERGRGNFPDRFSARQFPNYSSELNVNALLLGDSALYLCASSPGQGRGEKLFFGSGTQLSVL.

The chain is built from TRBV7-9 and TRBJ2-7; no clear D gene. With 2 bases removed from V and 3 bases from J, the gap between germline ends came to 8 bases. The CDR3 is 13 residues long. Germline V gene data show CDR1 as SEHNR and CDR2 as FQNEAQ (reference sequence). Here the CDR3 reads CASSLSSLYEQYF. The CDR3 region has the DNA TGTGCCAGCAGCTTATCGAGCCTCTACGAGCAGTACTTC.

V and J are TRBV19 and TRBJ2-3; TRBD2 matches at 9 bases. Per the germline V gene, CDR1 is LNHDA and CDR2 is SQIVND (reference sequence). Trimming at V came to 3 bases and at J to 8 bases, leaving 12 bases not matched to a gene. The CDR3 runs 16 residues. Here the CDR3 reads CASSIPWTSAPRTQYF. As DNA, the CDR3 is TGTGCCAGTAGTATCCCCTGGACTAGCGCACCTCGTACGCAGTATTTT.

The J gene is TRBJ1-6, the V gene TRBV3-1 (or the pseudogene TRBV3-2), with D hard to call. There are 12 residues in the CDR3. V was pared by 6 bases and J by 10 bases, with 10 bases between. CDR1 LGHDT and CDR2 YNNKEL come from the germline V gene (reference sequence). CDR3 nucleotide sequence: TGTGCCAGCAGTACCCAGGCCTCACCCCTCCACTTT. Its translation: CASSTQASPLHF.

This clone has only one observation. The chain has TRBV18 and TRBJ1-2; 7 bases line up with TRBD1. The CDR3 contains 20 residues. Losses at the gene ends were 3 bases for V and 2 bases for J; bases not matched to a gene: 21. CDR1 and CDR2 from the germline V gene are KGHSH and LQKENI. The CDR3 here is CASSPDQGTALPQGNYGYTF. The CDR3 DNA follows: TGTGCCAGCTCACCCGACCAGGGGACAGCGCTACCCCAGGGAAACTATGGCTACACCTTC.

The rearrangement links TRBV5-6 to TRBJ1-1, with D perhaps TRBD1 (6 bases). Trimming stripped 3 bases from V and 4 bases from J, with 16 bases between. CDR1 is SGHDT, CDR2 YYEEEE, per germline. This CDR3 comprises 15 residues. Here the CDR3 DNA reads TGTGCCAGCAGCTCCCCAGGGGCTGGGGGCACTGAAGCTTTCTTT. It translates to CASSSPGAGGTEAFF.

The CDR3 sequence is CSVVDRTGALNTEAFF. CDR3 in DNA: TGCAGCGTTGTGGATCGGACAGGGGCATTGAACACTGAAGCTTTCTTT. V and J are TRBV29-1 and TRBJ1-1; 9 nucleotides align to TRBD1. The trim removed 4 bases at V and 0 bases at J, leaving 9 bases unmatched. Per the germline V gene, CDR1 is SQVTM and CDR2 is ANQGSEA. The CDR3 runs 16 residues.

V usage is TRBV5-1 and J usage is TRBJ2-2; 11 nucleotides agree with TRBD2. V lost 3 bases to trimming and J lost 4 bases; unmatched junction nucleotides: 2. Germline CDR1 SGHRS, CDR2 YFSETQ. This CDR3 has 15 amino acids. CDR3 loop: CASSSTSGGTGELFF. CDR3 in DNA: TGCGCCAGCAGCTCAACTAGCGGGGGCACCGGGGAGCTGTTTTTT.

The rearrangement joins TRBV19 to TRBJ2-6; 8 bases are a match to TRBD1. The junction had 16 bases not matched to a gene; V was cut back by 9 bases and J by 0 bases. This CDR3 comprises 19 residues. Per the germline V gene, CDR1 is LNHDA and CDR2 is SQIVND (reference sequence). The CDR3 region is CASLTAAGQGSSGANVLTF. The DNA of the CDR3 is TGTGCCAGCCTCACAGCGGCCGGACAGGGCAGCTCTGGGGCCAACGTCCTGACTTTC.

The chain combines TRBV7-2 with TRBJ2-1; no definite D call. Germline V CDR1 and CDR2: SGHTA, FQGNSA. This CDR3 contains 12 residues. With 5 bases removed from V and 7 bases from J, the gap between germline ends came to 9 bases. In DNA, the CDR3 is TGTGCCAGCAGCCCAGAGGAAAATGAGCAGTTCTTC. It yields the protein CASSPEENEQFF.

The chain combines TRBV7-2 with TRBJ1-6; no reliable D call. Germline V CDR1 and CDR2: SGHTA, FQGNSA. Trimming pared 4 bases from V and 6 bases from J, leaving 13 bases between. CDR3 length: 15 residues. The CDR3 sequence: CASSSQRVSNSPLHF. For the CDR3, the DNA is TGTGCCAGCAGCTCGCAGCGGGTCTCTAATTCACCCCTCCACTTT. The whole variable domain, remainder taken from reference TRBV7-2 and TRBJ1-6, is GAGVSQSPSNKVTEKGKDVELRCDPISGHTALYWYRQSLGQGLEFLIYFQGNSAPDKSGLPSDRFSAERTGGSVSTLTIQRTQQEDSAVYLCASSSQRVSNSPLHFGNGTRLTVT.

The CDR3 region is CASSPSPTGTGRYEQYF. The CDR3, as DNA: TGTGCCAGCAGCCCAAGCCCGACCGGGACAGGGAGATACGAGCAGTACTTC. The rearrangement uses TRBV28 and TRBJ2-7, with 9 bases aligning to TRBD1. This CDR3 comprises 17 residues. J gave up 4 bases and V 6 bases, and 16 bases lay outside the gene matches. Germline V gives CDR1 MDHEN, CDR2 SYDVKM.

This clone has just one count. This chain uses TRBV2 with TRBJ1-6, with 8 bases aligning to TRBD1. J was trimmed by 10 bases and V by 6 bases; bases with no gene match: 8. CDR1 is SNHLY, CDR2 FYNNEI, per germline. This CDR3 region has 14 residues. The CDR3 nucleotides read TGTGCCAGCAGGGGCGACAGGGGCGCGTCACCCCTCCACTTT. The encoded protein is CASRGDRGASPLHF.

V gene TRBV4-1 combines with J gene TRBJ1-5, with D unresolved. The V gene's germline CDR1 is MGHRA and CDR2 YSYEKL. The CDR3 is 17 amino acids. The V end was cut by 0 bases, the J end by 0 bases, with 12 bases between. The CDR3 protein is CASSQEGSQYSNQPQHF. The CDR3 nucleotides read TGCGCCAGCAGCCAAGAAGGCTCACAGTATAGCAATCAGCCCCAGCATTTT.